Presented here are 14 T cell receptor beta chains from one specimen sequenced in a study of T cell repertoires in cytomegalovirus infection (dated by TCRdb to about 2019). The antigens these receptors bind are not known. This sample's treatment or condition label indicates: in vitro stimulation with specific CMV peptide epitopes to enrich CMV-specific T cells. The run used an Illumina HiSeq 1500. TCRdb redid the processing of the public reads, applying fastp at Q25 and MiXCR, and retained in-frame beta chains. Every CDR3 protein is listed once, alongside the most common genes and DNA of its rows. Within this sample are about a million distinct CDR3 sequences, with less than 40% of them counted one time only. Roughly 13% of the sample is held by the ten biggest clonotypes. The material sequenced was cultured CD8+ T cells from PBMCs, taken from culture after CMV antigen stimulation. The origin of the receptors is a human donor in good health (CMV status not recorded). Some clones in this sample may be carry-over from other donors' samples.

In nucleotides, the CDR3 is TGTGCCAGCAGTTATGGGGAACGCACAGAGACCCAGTACTTC. It translates to CASSYGERTETQYF. The rearrangement joins TRBV27 to TRBJ2-5; D unclear. The V end lost 4 bases, the J end lost 4 bases, and 13 bases lay between the germline ends. Germline loops: CDR1 MNHEY, CDR2 SMNVEV (reference sequence). CDR3 length: 14 amino acids.

This chain uses TRBV6-1 with TRBJ2-7, with 8 bases aligning to TRBD2. The germline V gene has CDR1 MNHNS and CDR2 SASEGT. This CDR3 comprises 12 residues. The junction had 7 bases not matched to a gene; V was cut back by 10 bases and J by 5 bases. CDR3 sequence reads: CATGGGGHEQYV. The CDR3 nucleotides read TGTGCCACGGGGGGGGGTGGACACGAGCAGTACGTC.

The CDR3 nucleotides are TGTGCCAGCAGTCCAGGGGGCGAGGCCTACGAGCAGTACGTC. Amino acid sequence: CASSPGGEAYEQYV. The V gene is TRBV27, the J gene TRBJ2-7; 8 bases are a match to TRBD1. Germline loops: CDR1 MNHEY, CDR2 SMNVEV (reference sequence). Trimming removed 5 bases from V and 2 bases from J; junction bases left unmatched: 5. This CDR3 contains 14 residues.

This clonotype was counted between two and nine times. This rearrangement joins TRBV12-3 or TRBV12-4 to TRBJ2-1; 10 bases are a match to TRBD2. The CDR3 has 14 amino acids. After removal of 7 bases from V and 7 bases from J, the junction contained 7 bases not matched to a gene. The CDR3 spells CASTQAGGLNEQFF. The CDR3 DNA sequence: TGTGCCAGCACCCAAGCGGGGGGGCTTAATGAGCAGTTCTTC.

This clonotype has more than one count but fewer than ten. This chain uses TRBV7-9 with TRBJ2-5; 8 bases are a match to TRBD2. Germline trimming cut 5 bases from V and 3 bases from J; bases unmatched to any gene: 11. Germline CDR1 and CDR2: SEHNR and FQNEAQ (reference sequence). The CDR3 extends over 16 amino acids. CDR3 nucleotide sequence: TGTGCCAGCAGCCCCCCCAGAGGACTAGCAAAAGAGACCCAGTACTTC. It codes for CASSPPRGLAKETQYF.

V gene TRBV20-1 combines with J gene TRBJ1-3, with 10 positions matching TRBD1. The CDR3 totals 15 residues. Germline assignment: CDR1 DFQATT and CDR2 SNEGSKA (reference sequence). Trimming cost V 0 bases and J 8 bases; bases outside gene matches: 7. CDR3 sequence reads: CSARDPDRGGDTIYF. CDR3 DNA sequence: TGCAGTGCTAGAGATCCGGACAGGGGGGGTGACACCATATATTTT.

The chain combines TRBV11-3 with TRBJ2-1; a possible D gene is TRBD2 (7 bases). The CDR3 sequence is 16 residues long. V lost 5 bases and J 1 base, leaving 15 bases between the germline ends. Germline V gene data show CDR1 as SGHNT and CDR2 as YENEEA. This chain's CDR3 is CASSPRGGMSYNEQFF. The CDR3 DNA reads as TGTGCCAGCAGCCCGAGGGGGGGGATGTCCTACAATGAGCAGTTCTTC.

This clonotype was observed a few times. The chain has TRBV7-9 and TRBJ2-7; tentative D call: TRBD1 (6 bases). The CDR3 contains 15 residues. Trimming stripped 5 bases from V and 2 bases from J, with 16 bases between. The V gene's germline CDR1 is SEHNR and CDR2 FQNEAQ (reference sequence). CDR3 coding DNA: TGTGCCAGCAGCCATACCGAGACAGGTCCCTACGAGCAGTACTTC. It translates to CASSHTETGPYEQYF. The entire variable domain, with the rest obtained from reference TRBV7-9 and TRBJ2-7, is as follows: DTGVSQNPRHKITKRGQNVTFRCDPISEHNRLYWYRQTLGQGPEFLTYFQNEAQLEKSRLLSDRFSAERPKGSFSTLEIQRTEQGDSAMYLCASSHTETGPYEQYFGPGTRLTVT.

The CDR3 region is CASSTNRDHKTQYF. The CDR3 bases are TGTGCCAGCAGCACCAATAGGGACCACAAAACCCAGTACTTC. The rearrangement joins TRBV7-6 to TRBJ2-5; D possibly uses TRBD1 or TRBD2 (5 bases each). This CDR3 comprises 14 residues. Germline-derived CDR1 and CDR2 are SGHVS and FNYEAQ. The germline V and J ends were trimmed by 5 bases and 8 bases, with 18 bases remaining between them.

Regarding this clonotype: A read error is likely, as this CDR3 ends without the conserved phenylalanine or tryptophan. This chain uses TRBV19 with TRBJ1-5, with a tentative D call TRBD1 (5 bases). The ends were cut back, 3 bases at V and 7 bases at J, with 10 bases in the middle. This CDR3 is built from 13 residues. Germline V gene data show CDR1 as LNHDA and CDR2 as SQIVND (reference sequence). This chain's CDR3 is CASSISGWQPQHS. CDR3 coding DNA: TGTGCCAGTAGTATTTCAGGGTGGCAGCCCCAGCATTCT.

The chain couples TRBV10-3 to TRBJ1-1; weak D call: TRBD1 (5 bases). CDR3 length equals 15 residues. Trimming left V 3 bases short and J 0 bases short, with 11 bases between. Per germline, CDR1 ENHRY and CDR2 SYGVKD. The chain's CDR3 is CAISELGRMNTEAFF. For the CDR3, the DNA is TGTGCCATCAGTGAATTGGGACGGATGAACACTGAAGCTTTCTTT.

The chain uses TRBV19 and TRBJ2-1; tentatively, D is TRBD2 (5 bases). The V gene lost 7 bases and the J gene lost 0 bases, with 13 bases spanning the gap. The CDR3 has 15 residues. CDR1 and CDR2 from the germline V gene are LNHDA and SQIVND (reference sequence). This CDR3 is CASTEGRYSYNEQFF. CDR3 nucleotide sequence: TGTGCCAGTACCGAGGGCAGGTACTCCTACAATGAGCAGTTCTTC.

This clonotype was seen repeatedly, ten times or more. The rearrangement uses TRBV12-3 or TRBV12-4 and TRBJ2-7, with 9 bases aligning to TRBD1. V lost 5 bases to trimming and J lost 5 bases; unmatched junction nucleotides: 10. This CDR3 contains 15 residues. CDR3 DNA sequence: TGTGCCAGCAGTCCACCCGGGACAGGGCTGAACGAGCAGTACTTC. It encodes CASSPPGTGLNEQYF.

This clonotype was seen at least ten times. The genes are TRBV12-3 or TRBV12-4 and TRBJ2-6; 11 positions match TRBD1. The CDR3 spans 17 residues. J gave up 2 bases and V 6 bases, and 6 bases lay outside the gene matches. CDR3 sequence reads: CASSPGTGGPGANVLTF. For the CDR3, the DNA is TGTGCCAGCAGCCCCGGGACAGGGGGGCCTGGGGCCAACGTCCTGACTTTC.